This TCR beta chain was captured by sequencing in a study of identical twins (dated by TCRdb to about 2016). Concerning the study at large: To test whether fetal clonotypes persist, the study used deep sequencing on TCR alpha and beta repertoires from monozygotic twins, unrelated adults of various ages, and cord blood. To rule out contamination, the twin experiments were replicated at different times with different library preparation protocols. Broad study findings and their caveats: Recombination models systematically underestimated out-of-frame TCR alpha sharing in monozygotic twins but agreed with sharing between unrelated individuals. Compared with coincidental sharing between unrelated individuals, an excess of low generation-probability sequences was observed among out-of-frame TCR alpha sequences shared between twins. Because the same donors could not be followed over many years, the conclusions relied on cross-sectional statistical analysis. Excess twin sharing in beta out-of-frame sequences was weaker because fewer shared sequences lowered the signal-to-noise ratio. Invariant T cells such as MAIT and iNKT could partly confound zero-insertion analyses, though diverse VJ usage argued against this for most clonotypes. Abundant cord blood beta clonotypes carried fewer insertions; young adult naive repertoires showed a weaker similar trend, while memory repertoires showed none.

Many counts were recorded for this clonotype. Its antigen is unknown. The junction shows a germline mismatch at one end, possibly a read error. Only healthy Caucasian donors were included. Three unrelated non-twin adults were additionally sequenced: a male aged 18 to 29, a male aged 50 to 60 and a female aged 50 to 60. Miltenyi CD45RO+ enrichment and human naive T-cell isolation kits were used to isolate memory (CD45RO+) and naive T cells from PBMC. Libraries were constructed by 5' RACE. Sequenced on an Illumina HiSeq 2000. Template switching added a universal primer binding site, and the final cDNA carried a unique molecular identifier that allowed TCR cDNA molecules to be counted accurately. Specific primers in the conserved constant-segment region were used to synthesize first-strand cDNA for the TCR alpha and beta chains. Each cDNA library was double barcoded, with a SMART-Mk sample barcode plus Illumina barcodes, to control for contamination. TruSeq adapter sequences along with Illumina sample barcodes were introduced in two successive PCR steps. Sequencing of the TCR alpha and beta cDNA libraries was done on the Illumina HiSeq platform using custom primers. The published analysis was carried out like this. MiGEC was used to process raw reads and extract unique molecular identifiers, and MiXCR was used to find CDR3 positions. For each individual, recombination models were inferred using an EM algorithm with the repgenHMM and IGoR tools. The analysis of shared clonotypes was done with the tcR package in R, with sharing normalized by the product of cloneset sizes. To study raw recombination free of thymic and clonal selection effects, out-of-frame nonproductive sequences were analyzed. TCRdb ran its own pipeline on the public reads, namely fastp trimming at Q25 and MiXCR clone calling, and kept in-frame beta chains. One record per CDR3 amino acid sequence lists the most common genes and DNA. These V and J calls are TCRdb output, not the study's own analysis. In this sample the table shows a few hundred thousand distinct CDR3 sequences, around 20% of which occur a single time. The top ten clones comprise roughly 12% of the sample.

This receptor was obtained from a man aged 50 or older in good health. The sequencing sample was made of naive T cells sorted from blood. This specimen's cell subset or site label, per the study, means: cells isolated with a human naive T-cell isolation kit.

The DNA reads TGTGCCAGCTCCGGGAATGGTGGACAGGGGGCGCGGGACTTT. It translates as CASSGNGGQGARDF. The rearranged chain carries TRBV18 and TRBJ1-1; 11 central nucleotides agree with TRBD1. The germline V gene yields KGHSH for CDR1 and LQKENI for CDR2. The CDR3 contains 14 residues, cysteine and phenylalanine counted. Just CDR3 DNA is preserved here, 42 bases in frame from base 1.